A single sample gave rise to the 8 T cell receptor beta chains below, sequenced in a study of somatic mutations in cytotoxic T cells in rheumatoid arthritis. Sequencing was performed with immunoSEQ multiplex PCR; in TCRdb, only in-frame clones are kept and a portion is missing. The repertoire holds about 18,000 clones, with roughly 87% as singletons. Sequencing input: CD8+ T cells sorted from blood. Source of these receptors: a woman aged 45-65 years in good health.

This chain uses TRBV28 with TRBJ1-6; 10 bases are shared with TRBD1. CDR1 is MDHEN and CDR2 is SYDVKM in the germline V gene. Losses at the gene ends were 1 base for V and 9 bases for J; bases not matched to a gene: 3. The CDR3 is 15 amino acids. In nucleotides, the CDR3 is TGTGCCAGCAGTTTATTGACAGGGGGCATTTCACCCCTCCACTTT. Amino acid sequence: CASSLLTGGISPLHF.

This clone was detected once. The rearrangement uses TRBV28 and TRBJ2-5; a weak D match, TRBD2 (6 bases). CDR3 length: 14 residues. Germline V lookup: CDR1 MDHEN, CDR2 SYDVKM. V lost 1 base and J 5 bases, leaving 11 bases between the germline ends. The CDR3 loop is CASSLYGEVETQYF. As DNA, the CDR3 is TGTGCCAGCAGTTTATACGGGGAGGTGGAGACCCAGTACTTC. Combining the CDR3 with reference TRBV28 and TRBJ2-5 gives the whole variable domain DVKVTQSSRYLVKRTGEKVFLECVQDMDHENMFWYRQDPGLGLRLIYFSYDVKMKEKGDIPEGYSVSREKKERFSLILESASTNQTSMYLCASSLYGEVETQYFGPGTRLLVL.

The chain uses TRBV7-6 and TRBJ2-5, with D possibly TRBD2 on 5 matching bases. The CDR3 is 15 amino acids. In germline, CDR1 is SGHVS, CDR2 FNYEAQ. Between the trimmed V and J ends, which lost 2 bases and 3 bases, there was a span of 13 bases. Here the CDR3 reads CASSLSAGPKETQYF. DNA for the CDR3: TGTGCCAGCAGCTTAAGTGCGGGCCCAAAAGAGACCCAGTACTTC.

The gene calls are TRBV10-3 and TRBJ2-7; 8 bases line up with TRBD2. Germline lookup yields CDR1 ENHRY and CDR2 SYGVKD. The CDR3 length is 14 residues. Trimming at V came to 6 bases and at J to 7 bases, leaving 11 bases not matched to a gene. CDR3 in DNA: TGTGCCATCAGCCTACTAGCGGTGCCCGGGGAGCAGTACTTC. Its translation: CAISLLAVPGEQYF.

In its sample, this clone was seen once. The chain combines TRBV5-4 with TRBJ2-7; the match to TRBD1 covers 9 bases. Germline-derived CDR1 and CDR2 are SGHNT and YYREEE (reference sequence). The J segment lost 2 bases and the V segment lost 0 bases, leaving 0 bases of the junction unmatched. The CDR3 has 14 residues. The DNA for the CDR3 is TGTGCCAGCAGCTTGGGGACAGGGGCCTACGAGCAGTACTTC. Translating it yields CASSLGTGAYEQYF.

The genes are TRBV6-5 and TRBJ2-3; 14 bases line up with TRBD2. Germline-derived CDR1 and CDR2 are MNHEY and SVGAGI. After removal of 10 bases from V and 1 base from J, the junction contained 4 bases not matched to a gene. The CDR3 runs 15 residues. CDR3 protein: CATATSGGGTDTQYF. The CDR3 DNA follows: TGTGCCACAGCGACTAGCGGGGGGGGCACAGATACGCAGTATTTT.

The genes are TRBV7-2 and TRBJ2-3; 8 bases agree with TRBD2. CDR1 and CDR2 (germline): SGHTA, FQGNSA. There are 15 residues in the CDR3. Trimming at V came to 1 base and at J to 2 bases, leaving 2 bases not matched to a gene. The CDR3: CASSLVGGDTDTQYF. DNA of the CDR3: TGTGCCAGCAGCTTAGTCGGGGGGGACACAGATACGCAGTATTTT.

The chain couples TRBV19 to TRBJ2-5; D gene ambiguous. The V gene lost 5 bases and the J gene lost 5 bases, with 27 bases spanning the gap. The germline CDR1 and CDR2 sequences are LNHDA and SQIVND (reference sequence). The CDR3 has 18 amino acids. The CDR3 sequence: CASSLIDVDGLGSETQYF. In nucleotides, the CDR3 is TGTGCCAGTAGTCTAATAGACGTGGATGGGCTAGGCTCGGAGACCCAGTACTTC.